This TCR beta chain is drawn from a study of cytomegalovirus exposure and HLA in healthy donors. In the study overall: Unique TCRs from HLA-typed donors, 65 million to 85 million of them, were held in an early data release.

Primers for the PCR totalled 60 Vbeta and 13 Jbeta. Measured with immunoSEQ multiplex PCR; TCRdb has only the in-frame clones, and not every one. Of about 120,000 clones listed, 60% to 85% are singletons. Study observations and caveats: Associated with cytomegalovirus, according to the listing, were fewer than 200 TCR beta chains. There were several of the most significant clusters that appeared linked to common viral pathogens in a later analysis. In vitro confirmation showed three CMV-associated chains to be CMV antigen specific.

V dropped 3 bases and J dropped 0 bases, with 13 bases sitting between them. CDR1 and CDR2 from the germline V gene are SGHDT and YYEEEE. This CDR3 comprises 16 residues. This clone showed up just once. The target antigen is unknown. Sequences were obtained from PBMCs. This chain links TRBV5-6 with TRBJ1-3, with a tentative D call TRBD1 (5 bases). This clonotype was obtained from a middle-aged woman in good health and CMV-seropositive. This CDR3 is CASSSWGEPSGNTIYF. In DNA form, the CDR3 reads TGTGCCAGCAGCTCATGGGGGGAACCCTCTGGAAACACCATATATTTT.